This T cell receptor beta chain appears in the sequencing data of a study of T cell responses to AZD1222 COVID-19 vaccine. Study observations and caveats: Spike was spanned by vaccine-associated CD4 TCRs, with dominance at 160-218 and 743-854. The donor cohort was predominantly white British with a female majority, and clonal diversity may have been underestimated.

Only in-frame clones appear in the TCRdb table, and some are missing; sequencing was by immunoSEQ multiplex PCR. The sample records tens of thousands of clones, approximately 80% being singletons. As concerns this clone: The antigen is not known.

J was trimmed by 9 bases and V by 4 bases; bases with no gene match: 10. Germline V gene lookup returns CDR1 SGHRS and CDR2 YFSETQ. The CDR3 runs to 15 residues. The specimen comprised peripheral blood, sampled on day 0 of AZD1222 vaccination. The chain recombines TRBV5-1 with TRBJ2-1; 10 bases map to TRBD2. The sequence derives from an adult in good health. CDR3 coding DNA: TGCGCCAGCAGCGCGGGGACTAGCGCTTATACTGAGCAGTTCTTC. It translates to CASSAGTSAYTEQFF.